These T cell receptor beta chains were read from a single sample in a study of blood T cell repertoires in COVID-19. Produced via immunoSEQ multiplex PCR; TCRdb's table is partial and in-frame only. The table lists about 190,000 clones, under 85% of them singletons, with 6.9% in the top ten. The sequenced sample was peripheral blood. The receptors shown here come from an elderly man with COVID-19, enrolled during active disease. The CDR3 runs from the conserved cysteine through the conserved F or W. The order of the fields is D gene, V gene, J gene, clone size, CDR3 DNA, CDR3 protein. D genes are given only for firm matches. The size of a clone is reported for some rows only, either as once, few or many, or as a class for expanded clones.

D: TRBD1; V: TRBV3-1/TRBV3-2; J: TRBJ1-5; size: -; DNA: TGTGCCAGCAGCCACCGGACAGGGAACTCCCCCCATCAGCCCCAGCATTTT; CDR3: CASSHRTGNSPHQPQHF
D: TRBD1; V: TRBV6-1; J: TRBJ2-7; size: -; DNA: TGTGCCAGCAGTGAAACACTAAGGGACAGCCGAGGCTACGAGCAGTACTTC; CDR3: CASSETLRDSRGYEQYF
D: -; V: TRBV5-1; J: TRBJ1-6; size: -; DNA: TGCGCCAGCAGCTTGGTAGGGGTACCCTGGCCCCTCCACTTT; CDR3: CASSLVGVPWPLHF
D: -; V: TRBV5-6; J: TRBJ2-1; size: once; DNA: TGTGCCAGCAGCTTGGACAGCGGAGTCATCTACAATGAGCAGTTCTTC; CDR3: CASSLDSGVIYNEQFF
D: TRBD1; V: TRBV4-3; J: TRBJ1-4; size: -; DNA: TGCGCCAGCAGCCAGCAGGGGGAAACTAATGAAAAACTGTTTTTT; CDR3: CASSQQGETNEKLFF
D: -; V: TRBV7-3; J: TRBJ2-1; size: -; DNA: TGTGCCAGCAGTAGTGGGGGCGATCGGTACAATGAGCAGTTCTTC; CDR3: CASSSGGDRYNEQFF
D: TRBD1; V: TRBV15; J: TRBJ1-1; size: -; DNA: TGTGCCACCAGCAGAGGTGGACAGGCGAACACTGAAGCTTTCTTT; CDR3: CATSRGGQANTEAFF
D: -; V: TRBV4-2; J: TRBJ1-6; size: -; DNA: TGTGCCAGCAGCCAAGATCAGGGAGGGGAATCACCCCTCCACTTT; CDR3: CASSQDQGGESPLHF
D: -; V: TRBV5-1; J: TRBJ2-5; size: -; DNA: TGCGCCAGCAGTCAACAAAACAGGGAAGAGACCCAGTACTTC; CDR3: CASSQQNREETQYF
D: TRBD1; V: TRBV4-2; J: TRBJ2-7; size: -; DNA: TGTGCCAGCAGCCAAGGGGACAGCGACGAGCAGTACTTC; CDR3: CASSQGDSDEQYF
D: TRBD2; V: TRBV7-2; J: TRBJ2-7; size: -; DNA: TGTGCCAGCAGCCCCCAGGCGGGGGGGATGTCCTACGAGCAGTACTTC; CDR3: CASSPQAGGMSYEQYF
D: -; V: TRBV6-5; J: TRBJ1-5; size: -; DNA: TGTGCCAGCAGCCCACTGCGGAATCAGCCCCAGCATTTT; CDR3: CASSPLRNQPQHF
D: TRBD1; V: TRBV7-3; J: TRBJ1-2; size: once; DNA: TGTGCCAGCAGCTTAACGGGACAGGGGGCAAGATATGGCTACACCTTC; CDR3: CASSLTGQGARYGYTF
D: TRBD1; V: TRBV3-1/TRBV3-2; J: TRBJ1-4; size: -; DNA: TGTGCCAGCCGACAGGGGGGAAATGAAAAACTGTTTTTT; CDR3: CASRQGGNEKLFF
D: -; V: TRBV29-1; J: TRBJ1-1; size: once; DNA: TGCAGCGTTGGGGGCCAGGGGATGACTGAAGCTTTCTTT; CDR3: CSVGGQGMTEAFF
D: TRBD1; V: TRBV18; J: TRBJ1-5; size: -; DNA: TGTGCCAGCTCCCAAGACAGGGGTCAGCCCCAGCATTTT; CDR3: CASSQDRGQPQHF
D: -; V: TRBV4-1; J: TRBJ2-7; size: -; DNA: TGCGCCAGCAGCCAAGGAGCCTCTAGGGGAACCTACGAGCAGTACTTC; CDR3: CASSQGASRGTYEQYF
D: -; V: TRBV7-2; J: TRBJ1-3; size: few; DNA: TGTGCCAGCAGCTTAGAACAGGCTGGAAACACCATATATTTT; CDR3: CASSLEQAGNTIYF
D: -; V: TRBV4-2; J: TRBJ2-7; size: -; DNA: TGTGCCAGCAGCCAAGAGGCAGTCGGCGGGCCCTTCGGCGAGCAGTACTTC; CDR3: CASSQEAVGGPFGEQYF
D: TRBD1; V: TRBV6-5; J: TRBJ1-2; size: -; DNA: TGTGCCAGCAGGGTAGGGACAGGCCGGGGGGGCTACACCTTC; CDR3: CASRVGTGRGGYTF
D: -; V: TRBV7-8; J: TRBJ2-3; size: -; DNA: TGTGCCAGCAGCTTTACAGACACAGATACGCAGTATTTT; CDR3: CASSFTDTDTQYF
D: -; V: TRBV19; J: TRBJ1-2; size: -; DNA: TGTGCCAGTAGTATCAGGGAGGCTAACTATGGCTACACCTTC; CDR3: CASSIREANYGYTF
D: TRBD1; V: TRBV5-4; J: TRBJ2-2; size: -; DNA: TGTGCCAGCAGCCACAGGGGTGGCACCGGGGAGCTGTTTTTT; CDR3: CASSHRGGTGELFF
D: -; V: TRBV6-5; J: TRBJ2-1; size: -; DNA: TGTGCCAGCAGTTACCTCGAGTCGGGAGATGAGCAGTTCTTC; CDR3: CASSYLESGDEQFF
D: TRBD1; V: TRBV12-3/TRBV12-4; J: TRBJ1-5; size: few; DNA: TGTGCCAGCAGCCTACAGGGGGGGCAGCCCCAGCATTTT; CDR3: CASSLQGGQPQHF
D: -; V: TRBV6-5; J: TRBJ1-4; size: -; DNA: TGTGCCAGCAGCCACCTAGAAAAACTGTTTTTT; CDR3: CASSHLEKLFF
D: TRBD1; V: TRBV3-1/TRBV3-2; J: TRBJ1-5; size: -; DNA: TGTGCCAGCAGCCCAGGGACAGATAAGGGCAATCAGCCCCAGCATTTT; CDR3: CASSPGTDKGNQPQHF
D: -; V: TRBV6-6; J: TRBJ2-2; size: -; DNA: TGTGCCAGCAGTCCCCGGGACAAGAACACCGGGGAGCTGTTTTTT; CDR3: CASSPRDKNTGELFF
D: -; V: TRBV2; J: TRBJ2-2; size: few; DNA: TGTGCCAGCAGTGTTCTCCCGAACACCGGGGAGCTGTTTTTT; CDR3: CASSVLPNTGELFF
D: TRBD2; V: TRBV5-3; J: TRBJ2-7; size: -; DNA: TGTGCCAGAAGCTTCCCAGCGGGGTTAGTGTACGAGCAGTACTTC; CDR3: CARSFPAGLVYEQYF
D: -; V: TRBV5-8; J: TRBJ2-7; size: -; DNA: TGTGCCAGCAGCTTGGCTTCTGCAGGGGGGTACGAGCAGTACTTC; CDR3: CASSLASAGGYEQYF
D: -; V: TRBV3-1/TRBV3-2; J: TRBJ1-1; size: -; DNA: TGTGCCAGCAGTAACTCTCTGAACACTGAAGCTTTCTTT; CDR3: CASSNSLNTEAFF
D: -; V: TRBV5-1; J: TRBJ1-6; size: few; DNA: TGCGCCAGCAGCTTGATGGCCCGTTCACCCCTCCACTTT; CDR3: CASSLMARSPLHF
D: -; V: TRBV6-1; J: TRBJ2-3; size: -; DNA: TGTGCCAGCAGTGACCTCGCTGACACGCCAACGTATTTT; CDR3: CASSDLADTPTYF
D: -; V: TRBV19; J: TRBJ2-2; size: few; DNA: TGTGCCAGTACTACCGACAGAAACACCGGGGAGCTGTTTTTT; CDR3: CASTTDRNTGELFF
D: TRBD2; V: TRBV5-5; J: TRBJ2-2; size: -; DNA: TGTGCCAGCAGCCCCCGGGGGGGCCCCACCGGGGAGCTGTTTTTT; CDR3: CASSPRGGPTGELFF
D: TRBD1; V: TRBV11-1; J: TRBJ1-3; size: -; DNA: TGTGCCAGCACCACCGGGACAGCTTCTGGAAACACCATATATTTT; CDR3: CASTTGTASGNTIYF
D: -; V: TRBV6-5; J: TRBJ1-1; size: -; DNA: TGTGCCAGCAATTCCGTCTTCGAAGCTTTCTTT; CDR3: CASNSVFEAFF
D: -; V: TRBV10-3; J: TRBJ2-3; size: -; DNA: TGTGCCATCAGTGATAGTGTTACGCAGTATTTT; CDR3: CAISDSVTQYF
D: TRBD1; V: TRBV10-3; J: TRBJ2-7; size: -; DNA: TGTGCCATCAGTGAGTCTCAGGGGGCATCCGGGGAGCAGTACTTC; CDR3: CAISESQGASGEQYF
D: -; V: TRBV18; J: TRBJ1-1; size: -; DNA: TGTGCCAGCTCCATCGAGGGAGGGTTTGAAGCTTTCTTT; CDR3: CASSIEGGFEAFF
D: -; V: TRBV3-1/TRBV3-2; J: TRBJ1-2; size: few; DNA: TGTGCCAGCAGCAAAAGAGAGGGCGGGTCGGGCTACACCTTC; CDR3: CASSKREGGSGYTF
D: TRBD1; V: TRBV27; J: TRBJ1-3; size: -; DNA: TGTGCCAGCAGTACTAGGACAGGGTCCTCTGGAAACACCATATATTTT; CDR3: CASSTRTGSSGNTIYF
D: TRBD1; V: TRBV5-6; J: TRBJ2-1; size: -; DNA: TGTGCCAGCAGCGTGGGACAGGGATTACAAGGGGAGCAGTTCTTC; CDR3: CASSVGQGLQGEQFF
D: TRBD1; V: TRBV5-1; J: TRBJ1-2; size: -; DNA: TGCGCCAGCGGACCCGGACAGGCTACATATGGCTACACCTTC; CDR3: CASGPGQATYGYTF
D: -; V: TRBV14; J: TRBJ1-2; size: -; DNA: TGTGCCAGCAGCCCATTGCGATCTTATAACTATGGCTACACCTTC; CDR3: CASSPLRSYNYGYTF
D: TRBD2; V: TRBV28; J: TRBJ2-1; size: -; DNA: TGTGCCAGCAGTTTATTTGCGGGGGGCCTGGGTAATGAGCAGTTCTTC; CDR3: CASSLFAGGLGNEQFF
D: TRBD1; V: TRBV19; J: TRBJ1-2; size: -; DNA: TGTGCCAGTAGTATAAATTTCGGGACAGGACACCGCGGCTACACCTTC; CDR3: CASSINFGTGHRGYTF
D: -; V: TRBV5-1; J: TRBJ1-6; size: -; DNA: TGCGCCAGCAGCTTGGCCAGGGGTGGAGTGGATTCACCCCTCCACTTT; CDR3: CASSLARGGVDSPLHF
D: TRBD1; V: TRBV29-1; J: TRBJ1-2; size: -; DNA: TGCAGCGTTGAGGAGGGGAAGACAGGGAATGGCTACACCTTC; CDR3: CSVEEGKTGNGYTF
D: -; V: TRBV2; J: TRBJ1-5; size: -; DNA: TGTGCCAGCAGTAGGGAGAGCAATCAGCCCCAGCATTTT; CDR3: CASSRESNQPQHF
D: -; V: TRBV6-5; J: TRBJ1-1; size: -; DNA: TGTGCCAGCTTTTTGGGAGGGATAAACACTGAAGCTTTCTTT; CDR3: CASFLGGINTEAFF
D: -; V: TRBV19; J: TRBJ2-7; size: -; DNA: TGTGCCAGTAGTACCCGGGACAACTACGAGCAGTACTTC; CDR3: CASSTRDNYEQYF